Listed below are T cell receptor beta chains from one sample, sequenced in a study of CD8 T cells in ankylosing spondylitis. TCRdb recomputed calls from the 5' RACE reads with MiXCR, one row per CDR3 protein. This table holds 450,000 to 550,000 distinct CDR3 sequences, under 5.5% found once. Input material: blood, either unsorted or a sorted T cell fraction (not recorded which). The receptors stem from a male donor with ankylosing spondylitis. CDR3s leave out the opening cysteine and the closing phenylalanine or tryptophan.

>15|TRBV4-2|TRBJ1-1
ASSPASTGLMNTEAF
>11|TRBV20-1|TRBJ2-5
SARGTGQETQY
>11|TRBV6-6|TRBJ1-2
ATPGQGYYGYT
>16|TRBV5-1|TRBJ2-1
ASSLAGTSGGWGNEQF
>12|TRBV20-1|TRBJ1-1
SARASIPRTEAF
>11|TRBV27|TRBJ1-2
ASSLFPVFGYT
>12|TRBV4-2|TRBJ2-7
ASSQLGSPYEQY
>12|TRBV5-1|TRBJ2-6
ASFDSSGANVLT
>12|TRBV5-1|TRBJ1-1
ASSFIGTNTEAF
>12|TRBV5-1|TRBJ2-1
ASSRTKSYNEQF
>12|TRBV5-1|TRBJ2-5
ASSFYAGGETQY
>14|TRBV27|TRBJ2-1
ASSPGAGGPYNEQF
>11|TRBV20-1|TRBJ2-4
SVSGPEGNIQY
>11|TRBV6-2/TRBV6-3|TRBJ1-1
ASSQRTGARAF
>11|TRBV20-1|TRBJ1-1
SANAGMNTEAF
>12|TRBV7-2|TRBJ1-1
ASSIGSLNTEAF
>13|TRBV27|TRBJ2-1
ASRFRTSGTYEQF
>11|TRBV28|TRBJ1-1
ASLTGLNTEAF
>17|TRBV11-2|TRBJ2-6
ASSNRLTGHLSGANVLT
>13|TRBV7-2|TRBJ2-5
ASKTVGTAPETQY
>15|TRBV5-1|TRBJ1-2
ASSLVASQGGNYGYT
>13|TRBV21-1|TRBJ2-7
ASSSRDTSHHEQY
>13|TRBV6-5|TRBJ2-1
ASSYSLTGGNEQF
>13|TRBV9|TRBJ1-4
ASSVSWGDNEKLF
>13|TRBV5-1|TRBJ1-1
ASSLNRDRDSEAF
>12|TRBV20-1|TRBJ2-7
SASDRQSSYEQY
>13|TRBV5-1|TRBJ2-3
ASSLGDRDTDTQY
>11|TRBV29-1|TRBJ1-1
RTTKGLNTEAF
>9|TRBV29-1|TRBJ1-2
SAEANYGYT
>14|TRBV7-9|TRBJ1-3
ASSLASRSSGNTIY
>11|TRBV20-1|TRBJ1-2
SARDQVGSGYT
>13|TRBV5-1|TRBJ2-2
ASVPGTGNTGELF
>15|TRBV7-8|TRBJ2-3
ASSLAGRGPSTDTQY
>10|TRBV7-2|TRBJ1-1
ASSMHRGEAF
>12|TRBV7-2|TRBJ2-7
ASSPRRASYEQY
>14|TRBV6-2/TRBV6-3|TRBJ2-5
ASSYGRSSGQETQY
>10|TRBV29-1|TRBJ2-5
SFRGVGETQY
>12|TRBV28|TRBJ2-1
ASSPPTGYNEQF
>13|TRBV9|TRBJ2-3
ASSVAPFFTDTQY
>13|TRBV5-1|TRBJ2-1
ASSLGEGYQWEQF
>14|TRBV24-1|TRBJ2-3
ATSDLTGSLTDTQY
>13|TRBV29-1|TRBJ2-7
SVAGRATSSGEQY
>13|TRBV13|TRBJ2-1
ASSVGGLSYNEQF
>11|TRBV3-1|TRBJ2-1
ASSQLGFYEQF
>11|TRBV20-1|TRBJ2-7
SAEESLSYEQY
>15|TRBV10-3|TRBJ1-2
AITPRTEGRGIYGYT